This section outlines one T cell receptor (beta chain) sequence together with its context. As handled by the study authors: Using reference gene primer amplification, nucleated cell counts were estimated. Method: immunoSEQ multiplex PCR; TCRdb's copy keeps in-frame clones and lacks some. V, J and clone size are taken as reported in that table, and D and trimming were inferred from the DNA itself. This sample has under 350,000 clones; around 88% occur once, and the top ten carry roughly 5.1%. This entry is derived from a study of blood T cell repertoires in COVID-19. The wider study: The origin of the acute and convalescent COVID-19 samples was the United States, Italy and Spain. PBMCs, B-cell-depleted T cells, or T cells provided the cDNA or gDNA that made up the material.

The CDR3 spans 16 residues. J was trimmed by 3 bases and V by 3 bases; bases with no gene match: 7. Germline V gives CDR1 LNHDA, CDR2 SQIVND (reference sequence). The TCR originated in a man aged 40-55 years with acute or convalescent COVID-19. Input material: peripheral blood. The chain joins TRBV19 to TRBJ1-5; 8 bases are a match to TRBD1. The CDR3 reads CASSIRTGGDNQPQHF. The DNA of the CDR3 is TGTGCCAGTAGTATTAGAACAGGGGGTGACAATCAGCCCCAGCATTTT.